There are a few counts of the clone carrying this TCR beta chain. The data were obtained in a study of T cells in Graves' hyperthyroidism and ophthalmopathy. RNA transcripts served as the template for amplifying TCR beta CDR3 regions. Using the HTBI primer set, a first-round RT-PCR was run on the TCR CDR3. Using its own MiXCR run on the multiplex PCR reads, TCRdb lists one record per CDR3 protein. The sample lists around 690,000 distinct CDR3 sequences, under 25% occurring once. Germline CDR1 is LGHNA and CDR2 is YSLEER. V was trimmed by 0 bases and J by 6 bases, leaving 9 bases between them. This CDR3 has 14 residues.

The sample comprised blood. The origin of this receptor is a man aged 30 to 39 with Graves' ophthalmopathy. This chain joins TRBV4-3 and TRBJ2-1; no clear D gene. CDR3 in amino acids: CASSQDGQSNEQFF. CDR3 bases: TGCGCCAGCAGCCAAGATGGGCAGAGCAATGAGCAGTTCTTC.